The 13 T cell receptor beta chains reported below all come from one sample, sequenced in a study of shared clonotypes between healthy human individuals. The protocol was immunoSEQ multiplex PCR, while the TCRdb copy is restricted to in-frame clones and leaves out a portion. There are 2 million to 2.5 million clones in the sample; 90% to 95% occur only once, and 0.39% lies in the top ten. The sample consisted of naive CD4+ T cells from PBMCs. Subset indicated: CD45RA+ positively selected. Receptor source: a man younger than 35 in good health. Some clones in this sample may be carry-over from other donors' samples.

The rearrangement uses TRBV20-1 and TRBJ2-7; maybe TRBD2 (5 bases). The CDR3 has 10 amino acids. From germline, CDR1 is DFQATT and CDR2 SNEGSKA (reference sequence). Trimming shortened V by 5 bases and J by 5 bases, and 7 bases separated the two germline ends. The CDR3 DNA reads TGCAGTGCTTATAGCGACGAGCAGTACTTC. This encodes CSAYSDEQYF.

The chain combines TRBV7-9 with TRBJ2-1; D possibly corresponds to TRBD1 (6 bases). V lost 5 bases to trimming and J lost 9 bases, with 17 bases between them. The CDR3 has 14 amino acids. Germline V lookup: CDR1 SEHNR, CDR2 FQNEAQ (reference sequence). The CDR3 here is CASSPRGTPGEQFF. The DNA for the CDR3 is TGTGCCAGCAGCCCGCGTGGGACACCCGGTGAGCAGTTCTTC.

This clone was seen once. The J gene is TRBJ1-2, the V gene TRBV6-5, with a weak D call TRBD1 (6 bases). Trimming shortened V by 5 bases and J by 2 bases, and 12 bases separated the two germline ends. This CDR3 is built from 14 residues. CDR1 is MNHEY and CDR2 is SVGAGI in the germline V gene. CDR3 sequence reads: CASSQLQGNYGYTF. For the CDR3, the DNA is TGTGCCAGCAGTCAACTGCAGGGGAACTATGGCTACACCTTC.

The chain links TRBV18 to TRBJ2-5, with 9 nucleotides matching TRBD1. Germline V gene lookup returns CDR1 KGHSH and CDR2 LQKENI. V dropped 5 bases and J dropped 2; count of bases not matched to a gene: 6. This CDR3 spans 15 amino acids. CDR3 sequence (DNA): TGTGCCAGCTCAGCCGGGACAGGGCCGCAAGAGACCCAGTACTTC. It encodes CASSAGTGPQETQYF.

The chain couples TRBV7-8 to TRBJ2-7; D gene ambiguous. The CDR3 contains 13 residues. CDR1 and CDR2 (germline): SGHVS, FQNEAQ. V was trimmed by 1 base and J by 3 bases, leaving 7 bases between them. DNA for the CDR3: TGTGCCAGCAGCTTAGGCATCATCTACGAGCAGTACTTC. Its protein product is CASSLGIIYEQYF.

The chain uses TRBV6-5 and TRBJ2-2; TRBD1 or TRBD2 may be the D gene (6 bases each). V gave up 7 bases and J gave up 2 bases, with 14 bases separating them. There are 15 residues in the CDR3. The germline V gene has CDR1 MNHEY and CDR2 SVGAGI. In nucleotides, the CDR3 is TGTGCCAGCACTTGGGGGGCTTTCAACACCGGGGAGCTGTTTTTT. Protein product: CASTWGAFNTGELFF.

This chain joins TRBV4-3 and TRBJ1-1; D is perhaps TRBD1 (6 bases). The V gene lost 4 bases and the J gene lost 5 bases, with 17 bases spanning the gap. Germline V gene sequence: CDR1 LGHNA, CDR2 YSLEER. CDR3 length: 15 amino acids. CDR3 residues: CASSLQAGGRTEAFF. CDR3 DNA: TGCGCCAGCAGCCTCCAGGCGGGGGGCAGGACTGAAGCTTTCTTT.

CDR3 in amino acids: CASSLDGRVDNEQFF. CDR3 in DNA: TGCGCCAGCAGCTTAGATGGCAGGGTGGACAATGAGCAGTTCTTC. This sequence joins TRBV5-1 and TRBJ2-1; possible D gene TRBD1, 5 bases. The germline gives CDR1 SGHRS, CDR2 YFSETQ. Deletions cut 2 bases from V and 5 bases from J, with 14 bases between. The CDR3 is made up of 15 amino acids.

The gene calls are TRBV6-1 and TRBJ2-7; 10 nucleotides line up with TRBD1. The CDR3 is 15 residues long. J gave up 2 bases and V 7 bases, and 8 bases lay outside the gene matches. Germline CDR1 and CDR2: MNHNS and SASEGT. CDR3: CASTRLDRGTYEQYF. Written as DNA, the CDR3 is TGTGCCAGCACTCGCCTGGACAGGGGGACCTACGAGCAGTACTTC.

V usage is TRBV7-9 and J usage is TRBJ2-5; D is possibly TRBD1 (5 bases). V dropped 5 bases and J dropped 1 base, with 14 bases sitting between them. This CDR3 contains 15 residues. Germline CDR1 reads SEHNR; CDR2 reads FQNEAQ (reference sequence). This CDR3 is CASSPGSGGQETQYF. For the CDR3, the DNA is TGTGCCAGCAGCCCAGGGTCAGGTGGCCAAGAGACCCAGTACTTC.

The chain employs TRBV2 and TRBJ1-5, with D perhaps TRBD1 (6 bases). This CDR3 has 15 amino acids. Germline values: CDR1 SNHLY, CDR2 FYNNEI. The ends were cut back, 6 bases at V and 2 bases at J, with 14 bases in the middle. CDR3 in DNA: TGTGCCAGCAGGTACAGGGAAGGGGGCAATCAGCCCCAGCATTTT. Its translation: CASRYREGGNQPQHF. Looking up the rest from reference TRBV2 and TRBJ1-5 gives the full variable domain: EPEVTQTPSHQVTQMGQEVILRCVPISNHLYFYWYRQILGQKVEFLVSFYNNEISEKSEIFDDQFSVERPDGSNFTLKIRSTKLEDSAMYFCASRYREGGNQPQHFGDGTRLSIL.

Of note for this clone: Other DNA variants within this sample encode the same CDR3. The rearrangement joins TRBV7-2 to TRBJ2-7; D possibly corresponds to TRBD1 (6 bases). This CDR3 is 14 amino acids long. V lost 5 bases, J lost 0 bases, and 11 bases lay in between. Germline assignment: CDR1 SGHTA and CDR2 FQGNSA. CDR3 loop: CASSPRQASYEQYF. As DNA, the CDR3 is TGTGCCAGCAGCCCTCGACAGGCCTCCTACGAGCAGTACTTC.

This clone was recorded once. CDR3 region: CAWSVGHLEQYF. Here the CDR3 DNA reads TGTGCCTGGAGTGTGGGACACCTCGAGCAGTACTTC. The chain employs TRBV30 and TRBJ2-7; D might be TRBD1 (6 bases). The V and J ends lost 0 bases and 6 bases respectively, with 9 bases between them. Germline CDR1 reads GTSNPN; CDR2 reads SVGIG (reference sequence). This CDR3 is 12 amino acids long.